Ten or more counts support the clone carrying this TCR beta chain. Its antigen is currently unknown. This record belongs to a study of beta chain features in type 1 diabetes. Study-level information: All samples yielded around 98 million examined sorted cells. Broader study findings: Equally in patients and controls, PCR might preferentially amplify shorter templates. TCRB CDR3s were moderately but significantly shorter in Type 1 diabetes patients in all four CD4+ subsets.

Trimming stripped 5 bases from V and 3 bases from J, with 13 bases between. The CDR3 is 15 amino acids. Germline V gene lookup returns CDR1 ENHRY and CDR2 SYGVKD. TCRB transcripts that were expressed got sequenced, as all of the isolated RNA had been reverse transcribed. Deep immunoSEQ sequencing covered naive, central memory and regulatory T cell samples. The table came from immunoSEQ multiplex PCR; TCRdb's copy has only in-frame clones and leaves some out. The sample holds some 350,000 clones, about 10% seen once. The TCR comes from a man under 40 with type 1 diabetes. The chain combines TRBV10-3 with TRBJ2-2, with a possible D match to TRBD1 (6 bases). Sequenced: central memory CD4+ T cells from blood. The CDR3 region is CAISNIAGDTGELFF. In nucleotides, the CDR3 is TGTGCCATCAGTAATATCGCAGGGGACACCGGGGAGCTGTTTTTT.